This is a list of T cell receptor beta chains from one sample in a study of T-cell memory formation after mild COVID-19. Via MiXCR, TCRdb re-called the 5' RACE reads, giving one row per CDR3 protein. The sample comprises 500,000 to 550,000 distinct CDR3 sequences, 20% of which are singletons, and approximately 12% rests with the top ten. The sample comprised PBMCs or a T cell subset sorted from them (not recorded which). The receptors stem from an adult woman who had mild COVID-19 (a few samples of this study predate the infection). Cell type and time point are not known. CDR3s include the opening cysteine and the closing phenylalanine or tryptophan. The D gene is left open where the match is weak. Clone size is not always given. Where it is, it says once, few, many or a class for expanded clones.

j_call v_call clone_size d_call cdr3_aa cdr3_nt
TRBJ2-3 TRBV12-3/TRBV12-4 once - CASSSCTDTQYF TGTGCCAGCAGTTCCTGCACAGATACGCAGTATTTT
TRBJ2-3 TRBV27 few TRBD2 CASSLPGTSGGLDTQYF TGTGCCAGCAGTCTTCCAGGGACTAGCGGGGGGTTGGATACGCAGTATTTT
TRBJ1-1 TRBV25-1 few - CASSPGLPEAFF TGTGCCAGCAGCCCCGGGCTCCCTGAAGCTTTCTTT
TRBJ2-7 TRBV7-2 few TRBD1 CASSLQQGAGEQYF TGTGCCAGCAGCCTTCAACAGGGGGCTGGGGAGCAGTACTTC
TRBJ2-7 TRBV7-6 few TRBD1 CASSLADNRDTGGYEQYF TGTGCCAGCAGCTTAGCAGATAACCGGGACACAGGGGGTTACGAGCAGTACTTC
TRBJ1-1 TRBV20-1 few TRBD1 CSAREKTGLNTEAFF TGCAGTGCTAGAGAAAAGACAGGGTTGAACACTGAAGCTTTCTTT
TRBJ1-2 TRBV3-1 - - CASSQVERGYRTF TGTGCCAGCAGCCAAGTGGAGAGGGGTTATCGCACCTTC
TRBJ1-1 TRBV21-1 - - CASSPRCAEAFF TGTGCCAGCAGCCCCCGTTGCGCTGAAGCTTTCTTT
TRBJ2-7 TRBV20-1 - - CSAAQGSYEQYF TGCAGTGCTGCCCAGGGGTCCTACGAGCAGTACTTC
TRBJ1-2 TRBV6-5 few TRBD1 CASSGTVYDYGYTF TGTGCCAGCAGTGGGACAGTCTATGACTATGGCTACACCTTC
TRBJ2-2 TRBV27 once TRBD2 CASSKTSRLNTGELFF TGTGCCAGCAGTAAGACTAGCCGACTGAACACCGGGGAGCTGTTTTTT
TRBJ1-2 TRBV2 - TRBD1 CASSEDRAGYTF TGTGCCAGCAGTGAGGACAGGGCTGGCTACACCTTC
TRBJ2-7 TRBV5-5 few - CASGSYEQYF TGTGCCAGCGGATCCTACGAGCAGTACTTC
TRBJ2-7 TRBV3-1 - - CASSWYGGTFYEQYF TGTGCCAGCAGCTGGTACGGCGGGACGTTCTACGAGCAGTACTTC
TRBJ1-1 TRBV7-9 - TRBD1 CASSLDRTGGVIAEAFF TGTGCCAGCAGCTTAGACAGGACAGGGGGTGTTATCGCTGAAGCTTTCTTT
TRBJ2-1 TRBV11-2 - - CASSFVSSYNEQFF TGTGCCAGCAGCTTTGTCAGCTCCTACAATGAGCAGTTCTTC
TRBJ2-1 TRBV2 - TRBD2 CASSGGRGGNEQFF TGTGCCAGCAGCGGGGGGCGGGGGGGGAATGAGCAGTTCTTC
TRBJ2-3 TRBV11-2 - TRBD2 CASSSGAADTQYF TGTGCCAGCTCGAGCGGGGCGGCAGATACGCAGTATTTT
TRBJ2-5 TRBV6-2/TRBV6-3 - - CASRGAQAGGETQYF TGTGCCAGCAGGGGAGCTCAGGCGGGCGGAGAGACCCAGTACTTC
TRBJ1-2 TRBV6-5 - TRBD1 CASSYSGTGVDGYTF TGTGCCAGCAGTTATTCCGGGACAGGGGTGGATGGCTACACCTTC
TRBJ2-3 TRBV6-5 few - CASRSANTDTQYF TGTGCCAGCAGAAGTGCCAACACAGATACGCAGTATTTT
TRBJ2-2 TRBV6-2/TRBV6-3 few - CASSYSAYTGELFF TGTGCCAGCAGTTACTCCGCGTACACCGGGGAGCTGTTTTTT
TRBJ2-1 TRBV7-2 - TRBD1 CASSSEVQGAYNEQFF TGTGCCAGCAGCTCCGAAGTCCAGGGGGCCTACAATGAGCAGTTCTTC
TRBJ1-1 TRBV6-5 - - CASTSGQLMNTEAFF TGTGCCAGCACCTCCGGACAGCTTATGAACACTGAAGCTTTCTTT
TRBJ2-7 TRBV5-5 few TRBD1 CASSSGQGIFHEQYF TGTGCCAGCAGCTCTGGACAGGGGATCTTTCACGAGCAGTACTTC
TRBJ2-3 TRBV11-1 few - CASSFGEWDTQYF TGTGCCAGCAGTTTCGGCGAGTGGGATACGCAGTATTTT
TRBJ2-3 TRBV9 few TRBD2 CASSVSGRDTDTQYF TGTGCCAGCAGCGTGAGCGGGAGGGACACAGATACGCAGTATTTT
TRBJ2-7 TRBV20-1 - TRBD2 CSAIGLGTYEQYF TGCAGTGCTATTGGACTAGGGACCTACGAGCAGTACTTC
TRBJ1-1 TRBV29-1 few - CSVEDPPGANTEAFF TGCAGCGTTGAAGACCCGCCAGGGGCGAACACTGAAGCTTTCTTT
TRBJ2-1 TRBV11-3 - - CASSLYGQGTDEQFF TGTGCCAGCAGCTTATATGGGCAGGGGACGGATGAGCAGTTCTTC
TRBJ1-1 TRBV18 - TRBD1 CASSSQPPPGTGRSNEAFF TGTGCCAGCTCATCTCAACCTCCTCCCGGGACAGGGAGATCGAATGAAGCTTTCTTT
TRBJ2-7 TRBV4-3 - TRBD1 CASSQDWTGGNEQYF TGCGCCAGCAGCCAAGACTGGACAGGGGGGAACGAGCAGTACTTC
TRBJ2-5 TRBV27 - - CASRDLVRQETQYF TGTGCCAGCAGGGACTTGGTCCGGCAAGAGACCCAGTACTTC
TRBJ2-1 TRBV30 - - CAWTRQFSYNEQFF TGTGCCTGGACGAGACAGTTCTCCTACAATGAGCAGTTCTTC
TRBJ2-2 TRBV7-2 - - CASSLAFAGAANTGELFF TGTGCCAGCAGCTTAGCCTTTGCGGGGGCCGCGAACACCGGGGAGCTGTTTTTT
TRBJ1-4 TRBV6-5 - - CASSSGLNEKLFF TGTGCCAGCAGTTCGGGGTTGAATGAAAAACTGTTTTTT
TRBJ1-2 TRBV27 - - CASRAQPPGQRIYGYTF TGTGCCAGCAGAGCACAACCCCCCGGACAGAGAATCTATGGCTACACCTTC
TRBJ2-7 TRBV7-9 few - CASSFRGGAYEQYF TGTGCCAGCAGCTTCAGAGGGGGGGCCTACGAGCAGTACTTC
TRBJ2-2 TRBV5-1 - - CASSVPRLNTGELFF TGCGCCAGCAGCGTGCCCCGACTAAACACCGGGGAGCTGTTTTTT
TRBJ2-1 TRBV3-1 - TRBD2 CASSLQLAGSYNEQFF TGTGCCAGCAGCCTTCAACTAGCGGGATCCTACAATGAGCAGTTCTTC
TRBJ2-3 TRBV20-1 - - CSANGRGATDTQYF TGCAGTGCCAACGGCAGGGGTGCCACAGATACGCAGTATTTT
TRBJ2-5 TRBV20-1 - TRBD2 CSAPNSGGASETQYF TGCAGTGCCCCGAATAGCGGGGGGGCGTCAGAGACCCAGTACTTC
TRBJ2-3 TRBV12-3/TRBV12-4 - TRBD2 CASSLWRGGITDTQYF TGTGCCAGCAGTTTATGGCGGGGGGGCATCACAGATACGCAGTATTTT
TRBJ2-1 TRBV24-1 many - CATRGGVSYNEQFF TGTGCCACCCGCGGCGGGGTCTCCTACAATGAGCAGTTCTTC
TRBJ2-7 TRBV25-1 - - CASSGFDSFYEQYF TGTGCCAGCAGTGGGTTCGACAGCTTCTACGAGCAGTACTTC
TRBJ2-7 TRBV7-9 - - CASTPGYEQYF TGTGCCAGCACCCCGGGCTACGAGCAGTACTTC
TRBJ2-1 TRBV9 few TRBD2 CASSVEGLAGGHKYNEQFF TGTGCCAGCAGCGTAGAGGGACTAGCGGGAGGGCACAAATACAATGAGCAGTTCTTC
TRBJ1-2 TRBV29-1 few - CSVERTVRDYTF TGCAGCGTTGAAAGGACGGTCCGAGACTACACCTTC
TRBJ2-7 TRBV14 - - CASSQMGGRHYEQYF TGTGCCAGCAGCCAGATGGGGGGACGGCACTACGAGCAGTACTTC
TRBJ2-7 TRBV7-9 - TRBD2 CASSLVGGGPQDEQYF TGTGCCAGCAGCTTAGTTGGCGGGGGACCTCAGGACGAGCAGTACTTC
TRBJ2-1 TRBV12-3/TRBV12-4 - - CASSLEGGRNNEQFF TGTGCCAGCAGTTTAGAGGGGGGCCGGAACAATGAGCAGTTCTTC
TRBJ2-3 TRBV5-1 - TRBD2 CASSPVTSGGAADTQYF TGCGCCAGCAGCCCTGTAACTAGCGGGGGGGCCGCAGATACGCAGTATTTT
TRBJ1-1 TRBV6-2/TRBV6-3 few - CASSYWGRGNTEAFF TGTGCCAGCAGTTATTGGGGCAGGGGAAACACTGAAGCTTTCTTT
TRBJ1-5 TRBV2 - TRBD1 CASSDRTGGPISNQPQHF TGTGCCAGCAGTGATAGGACAGGGGGACCGATTAGCAATCAGCCCCAGCATTTT
TRBJ2-5 TRBV12-3/TRBV12-4 - TRBD1 CASSIRTGSQETQYF TGTGCCAGCAGCATTCGGACAGGGAGTCAAGAGACCCAGTACTTC
TRBJ2-7 TRBV5-1 once - CASSLGIGDGLNIYEQYF TGCGCCAGCAGCTTGGGCATAGGGGACGGGTTAAACATCTACGAGCAGTACTTC
TRBJ2-3 TRBV7-2 - TRBD1 CASSLEGTGGADTQYF TGTGCCAGCAGCTTAGAAGGGACAGGGGGTGCAGATACGCAGTATTTT